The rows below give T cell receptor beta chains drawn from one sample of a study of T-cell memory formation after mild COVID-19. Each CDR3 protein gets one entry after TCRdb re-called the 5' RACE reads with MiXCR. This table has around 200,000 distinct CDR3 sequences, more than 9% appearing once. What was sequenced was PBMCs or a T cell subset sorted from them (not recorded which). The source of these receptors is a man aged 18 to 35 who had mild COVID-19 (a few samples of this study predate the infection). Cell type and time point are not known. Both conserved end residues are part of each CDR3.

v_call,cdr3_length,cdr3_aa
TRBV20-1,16,CSARIIRQGQGSPLHF
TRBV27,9,CASPRTQHF
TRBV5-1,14,CASSSGDSNQPQHF
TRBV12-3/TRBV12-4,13,CASSLIGGYEQYF
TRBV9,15,CASSVGHGVNQPQHF
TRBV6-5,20,CASSYGLFPGTGAGANVLTF
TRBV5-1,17,CASSLAAGGPNTGELFF
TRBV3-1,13,CASSQAIVSPLHF
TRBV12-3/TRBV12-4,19,CASSFGSTSGYSGANVLTF
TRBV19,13,CASSMGDQGALVF
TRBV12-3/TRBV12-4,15,CASSARLASTDTQYF
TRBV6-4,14,CASSERGAVETQYF
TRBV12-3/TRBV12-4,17,CASSLEGKGSRSYEQYF
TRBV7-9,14,CASSFLQGAVGYTF
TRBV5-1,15,CASSLARVPAYGYTF
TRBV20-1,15,CSARTPMGGNQPQHF
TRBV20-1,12,CSARWQGGEQFF
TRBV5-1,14,CASSLESGSSEQYF
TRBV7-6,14,CASSLGTVNEKLFF
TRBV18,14,CASSPTGDGNTIYF
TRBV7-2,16,CASSPDPGTNTGELFF
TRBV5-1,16,CASSLPEGGINYGYTF
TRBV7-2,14,CASSLARFGNTIYF
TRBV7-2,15,CASSLLGQPRETQYF
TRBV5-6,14,CASSWGTLNTEAFF
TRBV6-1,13,CASIRTEGYGYTF
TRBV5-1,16,CASSPGGGSTNYGYTF
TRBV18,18,CASSYRTPSYRAGNTIYF
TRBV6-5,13,CASSRGTGYGYTF
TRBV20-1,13,CSAPGTGGEKLFF
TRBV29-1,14,CSVEPGLVGGTQYF
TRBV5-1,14,CASTPGQGGQPQHF
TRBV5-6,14,CASSFPGTGQPQHF
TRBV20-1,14,CSARSRTSRETQYF
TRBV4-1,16,CASSRRGGVANYGYTF
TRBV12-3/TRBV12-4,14,CASRSRNSGNTIYF
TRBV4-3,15,CASSQETGGNQPQHF
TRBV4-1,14,CASSQQEGWETQYF
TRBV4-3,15,CASSQATVRGYGYTF
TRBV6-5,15,CASRYSGRRVGGYTF